This T cell receptor beta chain was found in a study of OX40 agonist ivuxolimab in advanced cancers. Study in general: Intravenous ivuxolimab at 0.01 to 10 mg/kg was given to patients every 2 weeks.

Findings and caveats of the study: Clonal expansion from baseline to week 6 occurred in both CD4+ and CD8+ T cells.

Patients who had autoimmune disease history or got systemic immunosuppression were left out. Concerning this clone: Its target is unknown.

The CDR3 runs to 14 residues. Per germline, CDR1 LGHNT and CDR2 FRNRAP. The ends were cut back, 0 bases at V and 3 bases at J, with 8 bases in the middle. Only in-frame clones appear in the TCRdb table, and some are missing; sequencing was by immunoSEQ multiplex PCR. The sample carries about 80,000 clones, 92% recorded once. The chain links TRBV12-5 to TRBJ1-1; D remains ambiguous. The source material was CD4+ or CD8+ T cells sorted from blood, sampled in a trial of the OX40 agonist ivuxolimab. The source of this sequence is an adult with an advanced solid tumor such as melanoma, head and neck, liver or kidney cancer. The CDR3 region is CASGLVVLDTEAFF. CDR3 nucleotides: TGTGCTAGTGGTTTGGTAGTGCTCGACACTGAAGCTTTCTTT.